This TCR beta chain is from a study of vaccination and CD4 T cells after COVID-19. Documented treatment: 10-day PBMC culture with coronavirus spike peptide pools or control peptides (ViraFEST assay). Upon completion of under 12 days of culture, CD4+ T cells were isolated via negative selection. J lost 2 bases, V lost 6 bases, and 3 bases had no gene match. CDR1 is MNHEY and CDR2 is SMNVEV in the germline V gene (reference sequence). The CDR3 loop spans 13 amino acids. Sequence data for DNA of cultured CD4+ T cells were generated by the Oncomine TCR Beta short-read assay. TCRdb used MiXCR to reprocess the PCR reads, holding one entry per CDR3 protein. This sample yields around 20,000 distinct CDR3 sequences, of which 67% are seen a single time; under 10% belongs to the top ten. Details on this clonotype: Its antigen remains unknown.

The origin of this receptor is a human donor who had recovered from COVID-19. V usage is TRBV27 and J usage is TRBJ1-2; 7 nucleotides line up with TRBD1. Sequences were obtained from CD4+ T cells from blood, cultured in vitro. CDR3 residues: CASRSGGNYGYTF. The CDR3 DNA reads as TGTGCCAGCAGATCAGGGGGGAACTATGGCTACACCTTC.